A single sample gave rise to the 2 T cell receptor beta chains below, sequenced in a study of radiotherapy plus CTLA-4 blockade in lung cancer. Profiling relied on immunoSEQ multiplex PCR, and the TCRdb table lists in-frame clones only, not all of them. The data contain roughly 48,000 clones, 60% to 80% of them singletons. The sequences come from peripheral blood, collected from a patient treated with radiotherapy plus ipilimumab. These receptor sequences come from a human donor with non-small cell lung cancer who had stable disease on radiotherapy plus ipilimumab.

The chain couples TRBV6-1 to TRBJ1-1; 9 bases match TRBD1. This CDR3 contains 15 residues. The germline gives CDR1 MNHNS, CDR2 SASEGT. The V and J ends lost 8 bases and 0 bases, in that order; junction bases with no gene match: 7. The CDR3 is CASSDRGSMNTEAFF. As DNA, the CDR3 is TGTGCCAGCTCCGACAGGGGGTCGATGAACACTGAAGCTTTCTTT.

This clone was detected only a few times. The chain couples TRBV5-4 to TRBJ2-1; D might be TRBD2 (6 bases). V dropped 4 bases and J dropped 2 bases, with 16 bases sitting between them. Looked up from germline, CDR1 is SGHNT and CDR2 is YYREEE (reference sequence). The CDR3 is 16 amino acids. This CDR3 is CASSRDGEATYNEQFF. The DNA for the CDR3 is TGTGCCAGCAGCCGGGACGGGGAGGCTACCTACAATGAGCAGTTCTTC.